This T cell receptor (beta chain) was sequenced in a study of T-cell reconstitution after alpha-beta-depleted transplantation in children. Whole-study results and caveats: Recipient T cells and thymic progenitors that survived gave rise to the high TCRbeta diversity observed at day 60 in some patients. Reports say that about two months after transplant, the alpha-beta T cells came out of several hundred graft clones that had expanded. Most T-cell counts and diversity one year after the transplant came from T cells that were newly produced.

Details on this clonotype: What it binds is not known.

V was clipped by 4 bases and J by 0 bases, with 15 bases between them. Germline CDR1 reads SGHKS; CDR2 reads YYEKEE (reference sequence). This CDR3 contains 16 residues. The library targeted TCRbeta and was prepared with unique molecular identifiers. TCRdb itself ran the PCR reads through MiXCR, one entry per CDR3 protein. This table holds about 400,000 distinct CDR3 sequences, around 16% found once. The starting material was PBMCs, mostly from graft donor cells, obtained 360 days after TCRalphabeta/CD19-depleted stem cell transplant. This sequence was found in a boy younger than two who had a stem cell transplant for Wiskott-Aldrich syndrome, so the T cells may come from the graft donor. The V gene is TRBV5-5, the J gene TRBJ2-3; the D gene is possibly TRBD2 (6 bases). The CDR3 here is CASSLAPGLSTDTQYF. The DNA of the CDR3 is TGTGCCAGCAGCCTCGCACCGGGACTTAGCACAGATACGCAGTATTTT.